The clone carrying this TCR beta chain was observed a few times. This sample is drawn from a study of cytomegalovirus exposure and HLA in healthy donors. PCR involved 60 Vbeta and 13 Jbeta primers. The protocol was immunoSEQ multiplex PCR, while the TCRdb copy is restricted to in-frame clones and leaves out a portion. The repertoire holds 150,000 or so clones, around 78% seen once, with 1% in the top ten. The sequencing input was PBMCs. The receptor was derived from a woman in her forties in good health and CMV-seronegative.

As DNA, the CDR3 is TGTGCCAGCAGTCCCACTAGCGGGAGGACGGGGACCTACAATGAGCAGTTCTTC. Translating gives CASSPTSGRTGTYNEQFF. The chain combines TRBV28 with TRBJ2-1; TRBD2 agrees at 12 bases. The CDR3 sequence is 18 residues long. Trimming at V came to 5 bases and at J to 2 bases, leaving 10 bases not matched to a gene. Germline CDR1 is MDHEN and CDR2 is SYDVKM.